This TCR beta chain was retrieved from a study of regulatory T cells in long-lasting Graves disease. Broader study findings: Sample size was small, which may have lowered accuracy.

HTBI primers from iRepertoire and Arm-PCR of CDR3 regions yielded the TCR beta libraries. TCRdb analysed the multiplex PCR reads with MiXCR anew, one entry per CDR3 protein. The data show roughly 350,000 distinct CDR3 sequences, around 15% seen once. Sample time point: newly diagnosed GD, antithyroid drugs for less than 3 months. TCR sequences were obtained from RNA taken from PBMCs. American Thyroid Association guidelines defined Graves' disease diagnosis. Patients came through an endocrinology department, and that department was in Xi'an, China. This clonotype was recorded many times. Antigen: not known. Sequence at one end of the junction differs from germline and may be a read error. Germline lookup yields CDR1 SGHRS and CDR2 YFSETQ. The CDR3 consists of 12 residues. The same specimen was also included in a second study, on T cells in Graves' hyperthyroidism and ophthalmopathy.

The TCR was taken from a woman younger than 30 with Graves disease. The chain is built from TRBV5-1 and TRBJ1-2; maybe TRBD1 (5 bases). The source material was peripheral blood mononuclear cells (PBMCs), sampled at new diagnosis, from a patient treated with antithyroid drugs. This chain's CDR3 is CASSLGLYGYTF. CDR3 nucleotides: TGTGCCAGCAGCTTGGGGCTCTATGGCTACACCTTC.